Each of the 30 T cell receptor beta chains below was sequenced from the same sample in a study of vaccination and CD4 T cells after COVID-19. Regarding treatment: roughly 10-day PBMC culture with coronavirus spike peptide pools or control peptides (ViraFEST assay). With the Oncomine TCR Beta short-read assay, DNA from cultured CD4+ T cells was sequenced. TCRdb re-derived calls from the PCR reads in MiXCR, one entry per CDR3 protein. Here the sample spans around 18,000 distinct CDR3 sequences, about 32% being singletons. The antigens of these receptors remain unknown. Sequenced material: cultured CD4+ T cells from blood. The receptors stem from a human donor with COVID-19.

This clonotype was counted only a few times. This sequence joins TRBV7-6 and TRBJ2-3, with 13 bases identical to TRBD2. Looked up from germline, CDR1 is SGHVS and CDR2 is FNYEAQ. This CDR3 spans 16 amino acids. V trimming: 5 bases; J trimming: 1 base; junction bases outside the gene matches: 3. The CDR3 sequence: CASSQGTSGGTDTQYF. The CDR3 DNA reads as TGTGCCAGCAGCCAAGGGACTAGCGGGGGCACAGATACGCAGTATTTT.

This rearrangement joins TRBV5-1 to TRBJ2-5, with 8 bases aligning to TRBD2. J was trimmed by 3 bases and V by 4 bases; bases with no gene match: 5. The germline V gene encodes CDR1 SGHRS and CDR2 YFSETQ. The CDR3 runs 14 residues. CDR3 amino acids: CASSPGTREETQYF. The CDR3 bases are TGCGCCAGCAGCCCCGGGACTAGGGAAGAGACCCAGTACTTC.

In this sample, this clonotype turned up once. The chain recombines TRBV5-4 with TRBJ2-3; D is unresolved. Germline CDR1 SGHNT, CDR2 YYREEE (reference sequence). CDR3 length: 15 residues. The V end was cut by 3 bases, the J end by 0 bases, with 11 bases between. The CDR3 DNA is TGTGCCAGCAGCTCCCCTGGTGGTAGCACAGATACGCAGTATTTT. This translates into CASSSPGGSTDTQYF.

This clonotype was found a few times. The genes are TRBV27 and TRBJ1-1; D not certain. V lost 3 bases and J lost 4, with 9 bases in between. Germline V gene data show CDR1 as MNHEY and CDR2 as SMNVEV (reference sequence). The CDR3 contains 13 residues. CDR3 sequence: CASSFVWSTEAFF. The CDR3 DNA reads as TGTGCCAGCAGTTTTGTGTGGAGCACTGAAGCTTTCTTT.

The genes are TRBV20-1 and TRBJ1-1, with D perhaps TRBD1 (5 bases). V lost 1 base and J 11 bases, leaving 14 bases between the germline ends. The CDR3 has 12 residues. Germline V gene lookup returns CDR1 DFQATT and CDR2 SNEGSKA (reference sequence). CDR3 sequence (DNA): TGCAGTGCTAGAGTTAGTGGGGCCTGGGCTTTCTTT. It is translated as CSARVSGAWAFF.

The rearrangement links TRBV7-9 to TRBJ2-5, with TRBD1 as a possible D gene (5 bases). In germline, CDR1 is SEHNR, CDR2 FQNEAQ (reference sequence). The V end lost 2 bases, the J end lost 4 bases, and 8 bases lay between the germline ends. The CDR3 has 13 residues. CDR3 region: CASSLSGSETQYF. The CDR3 nucleotides are TGTGCCAGCAGCTTATCAGGGTCAGAGACCCAGTACTTC.

The V call is TRBV7-9, the J call TRBJ2-4, with TRBD1 matching over 7 bases. The length of the CDR3 is 18 residues. The germline CDR1 and CDR2 sequences are SEHNR and FQNEAQ (reference sequence). The ends lost 3 bases at V and 1 base at J; junction bases unmatched: 12. CDR3 sequence: CASSFFLPGTVAKNIQYF. The CDR3 nucleotides are TGTGCCAGCAGCTTCTTCCTGCCCGGGACAGTGGCCAAAAACATTCAGTACTTC.

This clonotype occurred a few times. The chain combines TRBV2 with TRBJ1-5, with D hard to call. Germline-derived CDR1 and CDR2 are SNHLY and FYNNEI. V lost 5 bases, J lost 9 bases, and 11 bases lay in between. This CDR3 contains 12 residues. CDR3 bases: TGTGCCAGCAGTCCCGACGTGCTGCCCCAGCATTTT. As protein: CASSPDVLPQHF.

The chain is built from TRBV5-4 and TRBJ2-7; 9 nucleotides align to TRBD1. V lost 0 bases to trimming and J lost 4 bases; unmatched junction nucleotides: 2. This CDR3 has 14 residues. The V gene's germline CDR1 is SGHNT and CDR2 YYREEE (reference sequence). The CDR3 loop reads CASSLDRGRYEQYF. CDR3 sequence (DNA): TGTGCCAGCAGCTTGGACAGGGGGCGGTACGAGCAGTACTTC.

The rearrangement uses TRBV30 and TRBJ1-2, with TRBD1 matching over 7 bases. Germline CDR1 and CDR2: GTSNPN and SVGIG (reference sequence). CDR3 length: 13 amino acids. The junction had 2 bases not matched to a gene; V was cut back by 2 bases and J by 2 bases. The chain's CDR3 is CAWSRDSNYGYTF. CDR3 DNA: TGTGCCTGGAGTAGGGACAGCAACTATGGCTACACCTTC.

This chain links TRBV11-3 with TRBJ1-2, with unresolved D. Germline V lookup: CDR1 SGHNT, CDR2 YENEEA. The CDR3 spans 12 residues. Between the trimmed V and J ends, which lost 1 base and 10 bases, there was a span of 10 bases. The CDR3 bases are TGTGCCAGCAGCTTAGCTGGGAATGACTACACCTTC. Protein sequence: CASSLAGNDYTF.

The V and J genes are TRBV12-3 or TRBV12-4 and TRBJ2-3; 7 bases are a match to TRBD2. This CDR3 is built from 14 residues. The junction had 9 bases not matched to a gene; V was cut back by 2 bases and J by 10 bases. The CDR3 here is CASSLLGGGVAQYF. The CDR3 bases are TGTGCCAGCAGTTTATTGGGGGGAGGGGTTGCGCAGTATTTT.

V is TRBV12-3 or TRBV12-4 and J is TRBJ2-3, with TRBD2 identical over 11 bases. Losses at the gene ends were 7 bases for V and 14 bases for J; bases not matched to a gene: 14. The length of the CDR3 is 14 residues. The CDR3 region is CASTGRTSGLITYF. CDR3 DNA sequence: TGTGCCAGCACCGGAAGGACTAGCGGGCTTATCACGTATTTT.

This chain links TRBV7-9 with TRBJ2-7; 9 nucleotides match TRBD2. Germline V gene lookup returns CDR1 SEHNR and CDR2 FQNEAQ (reference sequence). J was trimmed by 1 base and V by 3 bases; bases with no gene match: 4. This CDR3 is built from 15 residues. In DNA, the CDR3 is TGTGCCAGCAGCTTCGGACTAGCGAATTCCTACGAGCAGTACTTC. This codes for CASSFGLANSYEQYF.

Written as DNA, the CDR3 is TGTGCCACCAGCAGAGAGGGGACAGTCAACACCGGGGAGCTGTTTTTT. Translation gives CATSREGTVNTGELFF. This rearrangement joins TRBV15 to TRBJ2-2; 7 bases are a match to TRBD1. The CDR3 runs to 16 residues. The trim removed 0 bases at V and 2 bases at J, leaving 3 bases unmatched. The germline gives CDR1 LNHNV, CDR2 YYDKDF (reference sequence). Full variable domain (missing parts from reference TRBV15 and TRBJ2-2): DAMVIQNPRYQVTQFGKPVTLSCSQTLNHNVMYWYQQKSSQAPKLLFHYYDKDFNNEADTPDNFQSRRPNTSFCFLDIRSPGLGDTAMYLCATSREGTVNTGELFFGEGSRLTVL.

This clonotype was detected a few times. The chain employs TRBV20-1 and TRBJ1-2; a weak D match, TRBD1 (6 bases). The germline CDR1 and CDR2 sequences are DFQATT and SNEGSKA (reference sequence). Trimming removed 5 bases at V and 6 bases at J, with 7 bases between. The CDR3 extends over 10 amino acids. The CDR3 spells CSAAGDGYTF. The CDR3 DNA reads as TGCAGTGCTGCAGGGGATGGCTACACCTTC.

The V and J genes are TRBV20-1 and TRBJ2-5; TRBD2 matches at 8 bases. The CDR3 sequence is 15 residues long. Germline CDR1 DFQATT, CDR2 SNEGSKA (reference sequence). V was pared by 5 bases and J by 5 bases, with 13 bases of the junction left unmatched. CDR3 loop: CSASPSGGAFETQYF. The CDR3 nucleotides are TGCAGTGCTTCCCCCTCGGGGGGGGCCTTCGAGACCCAGTACTTC.

This clonotype is classed as medium-sized (0.01 to 0.1%). V is TRBV20-1 and J is TRBJ1-5; the match to TRBD1 covers 9 bases. This CDR3 has 15 amino acids. CDR1 and CDR2 (germline): DFQATT, SNEGSKA (reference sequence). V lost 6 bases and J lost 4; bases outside the gene matches: 10. CDR3 DNA: TGCAGTGCCCATACTTTGGGACAGGGTAATCAGCCCCAGCATTTT. This codes for CSAHTLGQGNQPQHF.

This clonotype was counted only a few times. The chain joins TRBV20-1 to TRBJ1-3; 8 bases are a match to TRBD1. The CDR3 has 14 amino acids. J gave up 11 bases and V 6 bases, and 15 bases lay outside the gene matches. Germline loops: CDR1 DFQATT, CDR2 SNEGSKA (reference sequence). CDR3 nucleotides: TGCAGTGCCGCAGACAGGGGCCGAGGGGGTGCCATATATTTT. Translation: CSAADRGRGGAIYF.

This clonotype was seen a single time. The V gene is TRBV4-3, the J gene TRBJ2-1, with 8 bases aligning to TRBD2. Germline V gene data show CDR1 as LGHNA and CDR2 as YSLEER. With V trimmed by 4 bases and J by 1 base, 6 bases remained unmatched. This CDR3 is 16 amino acids long. Here the CDR3 reads CASSREIAGSYNEQFF. The CDR3 DNA reads as TGCGCCAGCAGCCGCGAAATAGCGGGATCCTACAATGAGCAGTTCTTC.

CDR3 sequence reads: CASSPRTGVKGTQYF. CDR3 sequence (DNA): TGTGCCAGTAGTCCCAGGACAGGGGTGAAGGGGACCCAGTACTTC. V and J are TRBV19 and TRBJ2-5; 9 bases line up with TRBD1. V shed 5 bases and J 7 bases; nucleotides not matched to a gene: 11. Looked up from germline, CDR1 is LNHDA and CDR2 is SQIVND (reference sequence). There are 15 residues in the CDR3.

This clonotype was recorded only once. V is TRBV19 and J is TRBJ2-7, with a possible D match to TRBD2 (5 bases). The CDR3 is 13 amino acids. Germline V gene lookup returns CDR1 LNHDA and CDR2 SQIVND (reference sequence). Trimming pared 7 bases from V and 0 bases from J, leaving 10 bases between. CDR3 DNA: TGTGCCAGTATGGACTCAAACTCCTACGAGCAGTACTTC. Amino acids: CASMDSNSYEQYF.

This chain uses TRBV5-4 with TRBJ2-6; no firm D call. Germline loops: CDR1 SGHNT, CDR2 YYREEE (reference sequence). Trimming took 3 bases from V and 6 from J, leaving 16 bases between them. This CDR3 region has 16 residues. CDR3 sequence: CASSSAKGPLANVLTF. The DNA for the CDR3 is TGTGCCAGCAGCTCGGCAAAGGGCCCCCTGGCCAACGTCCTGACTTTC.

J is TRBJ2-7 and V is TRBV28, with TRBD1 as a possible D gene (6 bases). Trimming took 4 bases from V and 3 from J, leaving 10 bases between them. The CDR3 spans 13 residues. The V gene's germline CDR1 is MDHEN and CDR2 SYDVKM. The CDR3 loop reads CASSYGGLYEQYF. CDR3 DNA: TGTGCCAGCAGTTATGGGGGCCTCTACGAGCAGTACTTC. The whole variable domain, remainder taken from reference TRBV28 and TRBJ2-7, is DVKVTQSSRYLVKRTGEKVFLECVQDMDHENMFWYRQDPGLGLRLIYFSYDVKMKEKGDIPEGYSVSREKKERFSLILESASTNQTSMYLCASSYGGLYEQYFGPGTRLTVT.

The chain uses TRBV28 and TRBJ1-5; no clear D gene. The CDR3 contains 13 residues. Germline values: CDR1 MDHEN, CDR2 SYDVKM. V was pared by 6 bases and J by 7 bases, with 13 bases between. In DNA, the CDR3 is TGTGCCAGCAGAGGACCTCTTGGGCAGCCCCAGCATTTT. This encodes CASRGPLGQPQHF.

About this clonotype: At one boundary the junction diverges from the germline segment, which might be a read error. The genes are TRBV7-7 and TRBJ1-6; 8 bases match TRBD1. This CDR3 contains 13 residues. Germline CDR1 is SSHAT and CDR2 is FNYEAQ (reference sequence). The CDR3 spells CASSFDRGSPLHF. Written as DNA, the CDR3 is TGTGCTAGCAGCTTTGACAGGGGCTCACCCCTCCACTTT.

This clonotype came up a few times. This chain joins TRBV15 and TRBJ2-3; D ambiguous. CDR3 size: 15 residues. Per the germline V gene, CDR1 is LNHNV and CDR2 is YYDKDF (reference sequence). Trimming shortened V by 0 bases and J by 0 bases, and 7 bases separated the two germline ends. The CDR3: CATSRDAVSTDTQYF. CDR3 sequence (DNA): TGTGCCACCAGCAGAGATGCGGTTAGCACAGATACGCAGTATTTT. Complete variable domain (other parts from reference TRBV15 and TRBJ2-3): DAMVIQNPRYQVTQFGKPVTLSCSQTLNHNVMYWYQQKSSQAPKLLFHYYDKDFNNEADTPDNFQSRRPNTSFCFLDIRSPGLGDTAMYLCATSRDAVSTDTQYFGPGTRLTVL.

This clonotype turned up a few times. The chain combines TRBV19 with TRBJ2-5, with 10 bases lining up with TRBD2. The CDR3 spans 16 residues. Trimming removed 3 bases from V and 0 bases from J; junction bases left unmatched: 4. Germline-derived CDR1 and CDR2 are LNHDA and SQIVND (reference sequence). CDR3 residues: CASSIRSGGHQETQYF. The CDR3 nucleotides read TGTGCCAGTAGTATCCGTAGCGGGGGGCACCAAGAGACCCAGTACTTC.

This clonotype has only a few counts. V usage is TRBV5-8 and J usage is TRBJ1-6, with a possible D match to TRBD1 (6 bases). Trimming cost V 2 bases and J 8 bases, with 11 bases left between them. CDR1 SGHTS and CDR2 YDEGEE come from the germline V gene. The CDR3 is 14 amino acids. The CDR3 DNA reads TGTGCCAGCAGCTTAGGGGGTTACCATTCACCCCTCCACTTT. Translated: CASSLGGYHSPLHF. Filled out from reference TRBV5-8 and TRBJ1-6, the complete variable domain reads EAGVTQSPTHLIKTRGQQATLRCSPISGHTSVYWYQQALGLGLQFLLWYDEGEERNRGNFPPRFSGRQFPNYSSELNVNALELEDSALYLCASSLGGYHSPLHFGNGTRLTVT.

The J gene is TRBJ2-6, the V gene TRBV10-1, with no clear D. The CDR3 is 16 amino acids. Germline CDR1 WNHNN, CDR2 SYGVQD (reference sequence). Trimming cost V 4 bases and J 4 bases, with 14 bases left between them. The CDR3 loop is CASSGEGYGGANVLTF. DNA of the CDR3: TGCGCCAGCAGTGGTGAAGGGTATGGAGGGGCCAACGTCCTGACTTTC.